This TCR beta chain was sequenced in a study of blood T cell repertoires in COVID-19. Study background: COVID-19 samples collected from the United States, Italy and Spain covered acute and convalescent phases. In each case, the material was cDNA or gDNA derived from T cells, B-cell-depleted T cells, or PBMCs.

Per the original methods: Amplification with reference gene primers provided the estimates of nucleated cell counts. Assay: immunoSEQ multiplex PCR; the TCRdb copy retains only in-frame clones and omits some. Clonal size and the V and J genes are those of that table, whereas D and trimming came from the DNA. The sample lists roughly 30,000 clones, approximately 67% occurring once. This clone came up a few times. Trimming stripped 0 bases from V and 0 bases from J, with 9 bases between. The germline CDR1 and CDR2 sequences are SGHKS and YYEKEE (reference sequence). This CDR3 region has 15 residues. The chain has TRBV5-5 and TRBJ1-1; D not certain. The source of this sequence is a human donor in a cohort sampled during active COVID-19. Sequencing used peripheral blood. CDR3 sequence (DNA): TGTGCCAGCAGCTTGGCGGTAGCCATGAACACTGAAGCTTTCTTT. It is translated as CASSLAVAMNTEAFF. Full variable domain (rest looked up from reference TRBV5-5 and TRBJ1-1): DAGVTQSPTHLIKTRGQQVTLRCSPISGHKSVSWYQQVLGQGPQFIFQYYEKEERGRGNFPDRFSARQFPNYSSELNVNALLLGDSALYLCASSLAVAMNTEAFFGQGTRLTVV.